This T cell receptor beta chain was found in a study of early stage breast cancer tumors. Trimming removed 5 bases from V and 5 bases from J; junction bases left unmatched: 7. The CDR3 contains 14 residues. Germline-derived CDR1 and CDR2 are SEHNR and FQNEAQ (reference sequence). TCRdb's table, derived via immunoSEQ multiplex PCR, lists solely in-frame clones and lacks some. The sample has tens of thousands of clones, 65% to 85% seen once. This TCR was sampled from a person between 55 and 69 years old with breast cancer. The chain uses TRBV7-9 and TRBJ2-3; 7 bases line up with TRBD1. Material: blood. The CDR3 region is CASSLTGAGDTQYF. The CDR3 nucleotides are TGTGCCAGCAGCCTAACAGGGGCGGGAGATACGCAGTATTTT.